The 9 T cell receptor beta chains below were found in one sample sequenced in a study of Graves' ophthalmopathy and Graves' hyperthyroidism. RNA transcripts yielded amplified TCR beta CDR3 regions. RT-PCR in the first round used HTBI primers; a second-round multiplex PCR followed. TCRdb passed the multiplex PCR reads through MiXCR, listing each CDR3 protein once. The sample lists about 1.2 million distinct CDR3 sequences, 35% to 45% occurring once. Sequenced material: peripheral blood or thyroid tissue (not recorded which). The receptors were gathered from an adult man with Graves' hyperthyroidism.

The chain combines TRBV29-1 with TRBJ2-7; 10 nucleotides match TRBD1. Germline V lookup: CDR1 SQVTM, CDR2 ANQGSEA. Trimming at V came to 7 bases and at J to 8 bases, leaving 11 bases not matched to a gene. The CDR3 spans 13 residues. CDR3 sequence: CSARTGGALKQYF. The CDR3, as DNA: TGCAGCGCTAGGACAGGGGGGGCCCTAAAGCAGTACTTC.

The table lists this clonotype with many counts. The genes are TRBV7-2 and TRBJ1-5; tentatively, D is TRBD1 (5 bases). The CDR3 loop spans 15 amino acids. Germline V gene sequence: CDR1 SGHTA, CDR2 FQGNSA. Trimming pared 4 bases from V and 0 bases from J, leaving 10 bases between. This chain's CDR3 is CASSSGTLSNQPQHF. As DNA, the CDR3 is TGTGCCAGCAGCTCAGGGACTCTTAGCAATCAGCCCCAGCATTTT. The entire variable domain, with the rest obtained from reference TRBV7-2 and TRBJ1-5, is as follows: GAGVSQSPSNKVTEKGKDVELRCDPISGHTALYWYRQSLGQGLEFLIYFQGNSAPDKSGLPSDRFSAERTGGSVSTLTIQRTQQEDSAVYLCASSSGTLSNQPQHFGDGTRLSIL.

This clonotype was counted ten times or more. The chain is built from TRBV20-1 and TRBJ1-2; D remains unclear. Germline V gene data show CDR1 as DFQATT and CDR2 as SNEGSKA (reference sequence). V shed 5 bases and J shed 7 bases, with 17 bases lying between them. This CDR3 is 13 amino acids long. This CDR3 reads CSAPRSGVPGYTF. CDR3 in DNA: TGCAGTGCTCCTCGGTCGGGAGTTCCTGGCTACACCTTC.

This clonotype was picked up many times. V usage is TRBV19 and J usage is TRBJ1-1; D unresolved. The CDR3 contains 14 residues. The V gene lost 5 bases and the J gene lost 8 bases, with 18 bases spanning the gap. In germline, CDR1 is LNHDA, CDR2 SQIVND (reference sequence). The CDR3 reads CASSLVGRGTEAFF. DNA of the CDR3: TGTGCCAGTAGTCTTGTCGGTCGAGGCACCGAAGCTTTCTTT.

V and J are TRBV6-5 and TRBJ2-7; the match to TRBD1 covers 9 bases. The CDR3 extends over 14 amino acids. Germline lookup yields CDR1 MNHEY and CDR2 SVGAGI. Trimming cost V 6 bases and J 5 bases; bases outside gene matches: 8. CDR3 in DNA: TGTGCCAGCAGGCCGGGACAGGGACCCCACGAGCAGTACTTC. As protein: CASRPGQGPHEQYF.

The J gene is TRBJ2-2, the V gene TRBV5-1, with D perhaps TRBD1 or TRBD2 (6 bases each). The CDR3 is 15 amino acids. Germline CDR1 and CDR2: SGHRS and YFSETQ. The V and J ends lost 4 bases and 2 bases respectively, with 12 bases between them. The CDR3 reads CASSPGDTNTGELFF. For the CDR3, the DNA is TGCGCCAGCAGCCCGGGGGACACCAACACCGGGGAGCTGTTTTTT. Drawing the rest from reference TRBV5-1 and TRBJ2-2, the complete variable domain is KAGVTQTPRYLIKTRGQQVTLSCSPISGHRSVSWYQQTPGQGLQFLFEYFSETQRNKGNFPGRFSGRQFSNSRSEMNVSTLELGDSALYLCASSPGDTNTGELFFGEGSRLTVL.

Comment on this clonotype: At one of its ends the junction is not consistent with the germline gene, which may arise from a read error. The chain has TRBV10-2 and TRBJ2-5, with D perhaps TRBD1 or TRBD2 (5 bases each). Germline loops: CDR1 WSHSY, CDR2 SAAADI. This CDR3 is 15 amino acids long. CDR3 nucleotides: TGTGCCAGCAGTTACCCGGGGCAGGGTCCCCAGACCCAGTACTTC. Its translation: CASSYPGQGPQTQYF.

This clonotype showed up many times. This chain uses TRBV7-9 with TRBJ2-5; 7 bases are shared with TRBD1. V was pared by 5 bases and J by 5 bases, with 8 bases of the junction left unmatched. Germline V gene sequence: CDR1 SEHNR, CDR2 FQNEAQ (reference sequence). The CDR3 spans 14 residues. The CDR3 loop reads CASSTLQGRETQYF. In DNA, the CDR3 is TGTGCCAGCAGCACCTTACAGGGGCGGGAGACCCAGTACTTC.

This clonotype was found a few times. The chain couples TRBV4-1 to TRBJ2-7; a possible D gene is TRBD2 (6 bases). V was cut by 0 bases and J by 5 bases, with 20 bases left in between. This CDR3 has 17 amino acids. The germline V gene encodes CDR1 MGHRA and CDR2 YSYEKL. DNA of the CDR3: TGCGCCAGCAGCCAAGATCTAAGGGGACCGGGGGTCGACGAGCAGTACTTC. It codes for CASSQDLRGPGVDEQYF.